These T cell receptor beta chains were read from a single sample in a study of early T cells in non-severe SARS-CoV-2 infection. TCRdb re-called the 5' RACE reads with MiXCR, one entry per CDR3 protein. The data contain 45,000 to 65,000 distinct CDR3 sequences, 11% of them seen just once; the ten biggest clones take up under 15%. Sequencing used whole blood. These receptors came from an adult who was a healthcare worker with PCR-confirmed SARS-CoV-2 infection or an uninfected control (not recorded which). Both conserved end residues are part of each CDR3. Fields, in order: J gene, V gene, D gene, clone size, CDR3 DNA, CDR3 protein. D genes are given only for firm matches. Clone size appears in some rows only: once, few, many, or a class for an expanded clone.

TRBJ2-1 | TRBV12-3/TRBV12-4 | TRBD2 | many | TGTGCCAGCAGTTCGAGCGGGAGAGGGAATGAGCAGTTCTTC | CASSSSGRGNEQFF
TRBJ2-7 | TRBV11-2 | . | many | TGTGCCAGCTCCCGAACTTACGAGCAGTACTTC | CASSRTYEQYF
TRBJ2-2 | TRBV11-2 | . | few | TGTGCCAGCAGCTCTCGGGGAGGGGAGCTGTTTTTT | CASSSRGGELFF
TRBJ1-1 | TRBV7-2 | TRBD1 | once | TGTGCCAGCAGCTTGAGGACAGGGGGGGTGAACACTGAAGCTTTCTTT | CASSLRTGGVNTEAFF
TRBJ2-3 | TRBV5-5 | . | . | TGTGCCAGCAGCCCCCTGAGTACAGTCACAGATACGCAGTATTTT | CASSPLSTVTDTQYF
TRBJ1-5 | TRBV12-3/TRBV12-4 | . | once | TGTGCCAGCAGTTTAATCAGCGGCAATCAGCCCCAGCATTTT | CASSLISGNQPQHF
TRBJ1-1 | TRBV4-1 | . | many | TGCGCCAGCAGTTGGGAGGGGAACACTGAAGCTTTCTTT | CASSWEGNTEAFF
TRBJ2-7 | TRBV6-2/TRBV6-3 | TRBD2 | many | TGTGCCAGCAGCCGCCGGAGGGACTACTCCTACGAGCAGTACTTC | CASSRRRDYSYEQYF
TRBJ2-5 | TRBV20-1 | . | many | TGCAGTGCGCGTCACAGGAAAGAGACCCAGTACTTC | CSARHRKETQYF
TRBJ1-2 | TRBV3-1 | . | few | TGTGCCAGCAGCCATCAGGGAGGATCTATCAATGGCTACACCTTC | CASSHQGGSINGYTF
TRBJ1-1 | TRBV3-1 | . | few | TGTGCCAGCAGCCAAGAAAGGAGATCTGAAGCTTTCTTT | CASSQERRSEAFF
TRBJ2-1 | TRBV4-1 | TRBD1 | many | TGCGCCAGCAGCCAGGGATGGGGGACAGGGGACCCAGAGCAGTTCTTC | CASSQGWGTGDPEQFF
TRBJ2-7 | TRBV6-5 | . | . | TGTGCCAGCAGTTACTCGGTCGGAACCTACGAGCAGTACTTC | CASSYSVGTYEQYF
TRBJ2-7 | TRBV20-1 | TRBD2 | many | TGCAGTGCTAGAACTAGCGGGGGGCATTACGAGCAGTACTTC | CSARTSGGHYEQYF
TRBJ2-7 | TRBV7-9 | TRBD2 | many | TGTGCCAGCCGGGGGGACGTGGTCGAGCAGTACTTC | CASRGDVVEQYF
TRBJ2-3 | TRBV5-4 | TRBD2 | few | TGTGCCACCGACATGGGGGGGAGCGGTAGCACAGATACGCAGTATTTT | CATDMGGSGSTDTQYF
TRBJ1-1 | TRBV28 | . | . | TGTGCCAGCATCCGCGGCACAGTCAACACTGAAGCTTTCTTT | CASIRGTVNTEAFF
TRBJ2-3 | TRBV4-3 | . | . | TGCGCCAGCAGCCTAGACTCTATAAGGGGGTCCACAGATACGCAGTATTTT | CASSLDSIRGSTDTQYF
TRBJ1-1 | TRBV2 | . | many | TGTGCCAGCAGTGAAGAGGTGCAAGCGTACACTGAAGCTTTCTTT | CASSEEVQAYTEAFF
TRBJ2-1 | TRBV6-2/TRBV6-3 | . | . | TGTGCCAGCAGTTACGGAGGTGAGCAGTTCTTC | CASSYGGEQFF
TRBJ2-2 | TRBV11-2 | TRBD2 | few | TGTGCCAGCAGAAGACTAGCGGGGGGAACCAGGAACACCGGGGAGCTGTTTTTT | CASRRLAGGTRNTGELFF
TRBJ1-2 | TRBV4-3 | TRBD1 | few | TGCGCCAGCAGTCGATTCGGGACAGGGGATGGCTACACCTTC | CASSRFGTGDGYTF
TRBJ1-1 | TRBV6-2/TRBV6-3 | . | few | TGTGCCAGCGGTGACCACCCGATTGAAGCTTTCTTT | CASGDHPIEAFF
TRBJ2-1 | TRBV5-1 | . | many | TGCGCCAGCAGCTTGACAGATGGCTACAATGAGCAGTTCTTC | CASSLTDGYNEQFF
TRBJ2-2 | TRBV20-1 | . | many | TGCAGTGCTCGAAGTCAGGGGCAGGCCGGGGAGCTGTTTTTT | CSARSQGQAGELFF
TRBJ2-1 | TRBV27 | . | . | TGTGCCAGCAGTTCTCACCTGACATTCCGGGGGAACAATGAGCAGTTCTTC | CASSSHLTFRGNNEQFF
TRBJ2-1 | TRBV4-1 | TRBD2 | many | TGCGCCAGCAGCCCCCTTCGACTAGCGGGAACGGCGGGTGAGCAGTTCTTC | CASSPLRLAGTAGEQFF
TRBJ2-1 | TRBV5-4 | . | many | TGTGCCAGCAGCTCCCCCGACAGGACGAATGAGCAGTTCTTC | CASSSPDRTNEQFF
TRBJ2-6 | TRBV27 | . | large | TGTGCCAGCAGTCTCACAGTTTCCGGGGCCAACGTCCTGACTTTC | CASSLTVSGANVLTF
TRBJ2-1 | TRBV28 | . | few | TGTGCCAGCAGAACGAGCTCCTACAATGAGCAGTTCTTC | CASRTSSYNEQFF
TRBJ1-4 | TRBV14 | . | many | TGTGCCAGCAGCCAAGACCCAACACATGGGGGCACTAATGAAAAACTGTTTTTT | CASSQDPTHGGTNEKLFF
TRBJ2-2 | TRBV5-5 | TRBD1 | . | TGTGCCAGCACCAAAAGGGACAGGGGGCTGCCCGGGGAGCTGTTTTTT | CASTKRDRGLPGELFF
TRBJ2-3 | TRBV20-1 | . | many | TGCAGTGCTAGACGGACAGATACGCAGTATTTT | CSARRTDTQYF
TRBJ2-7 | TRBV6-2/TRBV6-3 | TRBD1 | many | TGTGCCAGCAGTGACAGGGGGCCATACGAGCAGTACTTC | CASSDRGPYEQYF
TRBJ2-1 | TRBV19 | TRBD2 | few | TGTGCCAGTAGTAGACTAGCGGACAACAATGAGCAGTTCTTC | CASSRLADNNEQFF
TRBJ2-7 | TRBV7-2 | . | many | TGTGCCAGCAGCCGCGCCGGGCAGTCCTACGAGCAGTACTTC | CASSRAGQSYEQYF
TRBJ1-6 | TRBV7-9 | TRBD1 | few | TGTGCCAGCAGCTCGAATTATCCGGGACAGCCCCTCCACTTT | CASSSNYPGQPLHF
TRBJ2-6 | TRBV4-2 | . | many | TGTGCCAGCAGTTCAGGGATCGGGGCCAACGTCCTGACTTTC | CASSSGIGANVLTF
TRBJ1-4 | TRBV19 | TRBD1 | few | TGTGCCAGTAGCGACGCAGGGGGACGTGAAAAACTGTTTTTT | CASSDAGGREKLFF
TRBJ2-1 | TRBV24-1 | . | few | TGTGCCACCAGTGACCCGAGGACAGTCTCCTACAATGAGCAGTTCTTC | CATSDPRTVSYNEQFF
TRBJ2-7 | TRBV4-1 | TRBD1 | many | TGCGCCAGCAGCCAAACCCTAAGGGGGCGCGTCTCCGAGCAGTACTTC | CASSQTLRGRVSEQYF
TRBJ2-7 | TRBV10-3 | . | many | TGTGCCATCAGTGACCCGGCGGGACAGCGCTCCTACGAGCAGTACTTC | CAISDPAGQRSYEQYF
TRBJ2-7 | TRBV20-1 | . | many | TGCAGTGCTGGAACTAGTCGGGATACGCAGCAGTACTTC | CSAGTSRDTQQYF
TRBJ2-5 | TRBV10-1 | . | many | TGCGCCAGCAGTGAGTCTGGGGACCTGAAGACCCAGTACTTC | CASSESGDLKTQYF
TRBJ2-3 | TRBV29-1 | TRBD2 | few | TGCAGCGCTAGCGGGACTAGCACAGATACGCAGTATTTT | CSASGTSTDTQYF